Listed below are T cell receptor beta chains from one sample, sequenced in a study of OX40 agonist ivuxolimab in advanced cancers. Sequencing was performed with immunoSEQ multiplex PCR; in TCRdb, only in-frame clones are kept and a portion is missing. The data show roughly 64,000 clones, with 84% seen just once and over 7.5% held by the top ten. The sequencing here drew on CD4+ or CD8+ T cells sorted from blood, taken in a trial of the OX40 agonist ivuxolimab. All receptors derive from an adult with an advanced solid tumor such as melanoma, head and neck, liver or kidney cancer. The CDR3 runs from the conserved cysteine through the conserved F or W. Each record gives: clone size, J gene, D gene, V gene, CDR3 protein, CDR3 DNA. A D gene is named only where the DNA matches it firmly. Expanded clones get a size class; other rows say once, few or many, or leave the size out.

clone_size: NA; j_call: TRBJ1-3; d_call: NA; v_call: TRBV7-9; cdr3_aa: CASSSQGVSGNTIYF; cdr3_nt: TGTGCCAGCAGCTCGCAGGGAGTCTCTGGAAACACCATATATTTT
clone_size: NA; j_call: TRBJ1-5; d_call: NA; v_call: TRBV5-6; cdr3_aa: CASSLWVYSNQPQHF; cdr3_nt: TGTGCCAGCAGCTTGTGGGTTTATAGCAATCAGCCCCAGCATTTT
clone_size: NA; j_call: TRBJ2-7; d_call: TRBD1; v_call: TRBV7-2; cdr3_aa: CASSPGQGDKQYF; cdr3_nt: TGTGCCAGCAGCCCCGGACAGGGGGACAAGCAGTACTTC
clone_size: NA; j_call: TRBJ2-1; d_call: NA; v_call: TRBV6-1; cdr3_aa: CASSLLGGSYNEQFF; cdr3_nt: TGTGCCAGCAGCTTACTAGGAGGATCCTACAATGAGCAGTTCTTC
clone_size: NA; j_call: TRBJ1-6; d_call: NA; v_call: TRBV6-5; cdr3_aa: CASSYSIGTNNSPLHF; cdr3_nt: TGTGCCAGCAGTTACTCGATAGGGACAAATAATTCACCCCTCCACTTT
clone_size: NA; j_call: TRBJ2-3; d_call: TRBD2; v_call: TRBV4-3; cdr3_aa: CASSQDSPGTSPTDTQYF; cdr3_nt: TGCGCCAGCAGCCAAGATAGTCCCGGGACTAGCCCCACAGATACGCAGTATTTT
clone_size: NA; j_call: TRBJ2-2; d_call: TRBD2; v_call: TRBV11-3; cdr3_aa: CASRLAGVSGELFF; cdr3_nt: TGTGCCAGCCGACTAGCGGGAGTTTCTGGGGAGCTGTTTTTT
clone_size: NA; j_call: TRBJ2-5; d_call: TRBD2; v_call: TRBV27; cdr3_aa: CASILKAGGPRETQYF; cdr3_nt: TGTGCCAGCATCCTAAAGGCGGGGGGGCCGCGAGAGACCCAGTACTTC
clone_size: NA; j_call: TRBJ1-3; d_call: TRBD1; v_call: TRBV7-2; cdr3_aa: CASSLTGGGNTIYF; cdr3_nt: TGTGCCAGCAGTCTGACAGGGGGTGGAAACACCATATATTTT
clone_size: NA; j_call: TRBJ2-5; d_call: NA; v_call: TRBV11-3; cdr3_aa: CASSFRVQETQYF; cdr3_nt: TGTGCCAGCAGCTTCAGGGTTCAAGAGACCCAGTACTTC
clone_size: NA; j_call: TRBJ2-7; d_call: NA; v_call: TRBV25-1; cdr3_aa: CASSESGAPRYEQYF; cdr3_nt: TGTGCCAGCAGTGAATCAGGGGCGCCGCGATACGAGCAGTACTTC
clone_size: NA; j_call: TRBJ2-3; d_call: TRBD2; v_call: TRBV7-3; cdr3_aa: CASSSYSGSGDTQYF; cdr3_nt: TGTGCCAGCAGCTCGTATAGCGGGAGTGGAGATACGCAGTATTTT
clone_size: NA; j_call: TRBJ2-7; d_call: NA; v_call: TRBV19; cdr3_aa: CASSLMGGALDSYEQYF; cdr3_nt: TGTGCCAGTAGTCTAATGGGGGGAGCACTCGACTCCTACGAGCAGTACTTC
clone_size: NA; j_call: TRBJ2-7; d_call: TRBD2; v_call: TRBV7-9; cdr3_aa: CASSQESGAGVGLEQYF; cdr3_nt: TGCGCCAGCAGCCAAGAATCGGGAGCGGGAGTGGGGCTCGAGCAGTACTTC
clone_size: NA; j_call: TRBJ2-5; d_call: TRBD1; v_call: TRBV7-2; cdr3_aa: CASSGGQGLETQYF; cdr3_nt: TGTGCCAGCAGCGGGGGACAGGGGCTCGAGACCCAGTACTTC
clone_size: NA; j_call: TRBJ2-2; d_call: TRBD2; v_call: TRBV6-4; cdr3_aa: CASGGESRRTGELFF; cdr3_nt: TGTGCCAGCGGGGGGGAGAGTCGGCGCACCGGGGAGCTGTTTTTT
clone_size: NA; j_call: TRBJ2-2; d_call: NA; v_call: TRBV10-3; cdr3_aa: CAISESGGSGELFF; cdr3_nt: TGTGCCATCAGTGAGTCCGGGGGCAGCGGGGAGCTGTTTTTT
clone_size: few; j_call: TRBJ2-1; d_call: TRBD2; v_call: TRBV15; cdr3_aa: CATSRDGGGARNEQFF; cdr3_nt: TGTGCCACCAGCAGAGATGGCGGGGGGGCCCGCAATGAGCAGTTCTTC
clone_size: NA; j_call: TRBJ2-1; d_call: NA; v_call: TRBV7-8; cdr3_aa: CASSFRTFGEQFF; cdr3_nt: TGTGCCAGCAGCTTTAGGACTTTTGGTGAGCAGTTCTTC
clone_size: once; j_call: TRBJ2-3; d_call: NA; v_call: TRBV6-6; cdr3_aa: CASSPDRDTQYF; cdr3_nt: TGTGCCAGCAGTCCTGACCGAGATACGCAGTATTTT
clone_size: NA; j_call: TRBJ1-5; d_call: NA; v_call: TRBV6-1; cdr3_aa: CASSDLDNQPQHF; cdr3_nt: TGTGCCAGCAGTGACCTCGACAATCAGCCCCAGCATTTT
clone_size: NA; j_call: TRBJ2-1; d_call: TRBD1; v_call: TRBV5-1; cdr3_aa: CASSSGQGSYNEQFF; cdr3_nt: TGCGCCAGCAGCTCTGGACAGGGTTCCTACAATGAGCAGTTCTTC
clone_size: NA; j_call: TRBJ2-7; d_call: NA; v_call: TRBV5-4; cdr3_aa: CASSFSGSYEQYF; cdr3_nt: TGTGCCAGCAGCTTCTCAGGCTCCTACGAGCAGTACTTC
clone_size: NA; j_call: TRBJ2-2; d_call: NA; v_call: TRBV27; cdr3_aa: CASTVLGLQNTGELFF; cdr3_nt: TGTGCCAGCACTGTACTGGGACTGCAGAACACCGGGGAGCTGTTTTTT
clone_size: once; j_call: TRBJ2-5; d_call: NA; v_call: TRBV5-1; cdr3_aa: CASSSLPALRETQYF; cdr3_nt: TGCGCCAGCAGCTCGTTACCGGCTTTACGAGAGACCCAGTACTTC
clone_size: NA; j_call: TRBJ2-5; d_call: NA; v_call: TRBV11-3; cdr3_aa: CASSSRETQYF; cdr3_nt: TGTGCCAGCAGCTCGCGCGAGACCCAGTACTTC
clone_size: NA; j_call: TRBJ1-4; d_call: NA; v_call: TRBV10-3; cdr3_aa: CATSRSGNEKLFF; cdr3_nt: TGTGCCACTTCTAGGAGCGGGAATGAAAAACTGTTTTTT
clone_size: NA; j_call: TRBJ2-1; d_call: TRBD1; v_call: TRBV29-1; cdr3_aa: CSGTGGLWAYNEQFF; cdr3_nt: TGCAGCGGTACAGGGGGCCTGTGGGCCTACAATGAGCAGTTCTTC
clone_size: NA; j_call: TRBJ2-2; d_call: NA; v_call: TRBV11-2; cdr3_aa: CASRGEVATGELFF; cdr3_nt: TGTGCCAGCAGAGGTGAGGTAGCCACCGGGGAGCTGTTTTTT
clone_size: NA; j_call: TRBJ1-1; d_call: NA; v_call: TRBV4-1; cdr3_aa: CASSQEPGSLTEAFF; cdr3_nt: TGCGCCAGCAGCCAAGAGCCAGGAAGTCTCACTGAAGCTTTCTTT
clone_size: NA; j_call: TRBJ1-1; d_call: NA; v_call: TRBV11-2; cdr3_aa: CASSLVLSTEAFF; cdr3_nt: TGTGCCAGCAGCTTAGTTTTATCCACTGAAGCTTTCTTT
clone_size: NA; j_call: TRBJ1-2; d_call: NA; v_call: TRBV25-1; cdr3_aa: CASTRGDIYGYTF; cdr3_nt: TGTGCCAGCACTCGGGGAGATATCTATGGCTACACCTTC
clone_size: once; j_call: TRBJ1-1; d_call: NA; v_call: TRBV28; cdr3_aa: CASSFTPYTTEAFF; cdr3_nt: TGTGCCAGCAGTTTTACCCCCTATACGACTGAAGCTTTCTTT
clone_size: few; j_call: TRBJ1-1; d_call: NA; v_call: TRBV7-9; cdr3_aa: CASSLAQGLNTEAFF; cdr3_nt: TGTGCCAGCAGCTTAGCGCAGGGTTTGAACACTGAAGCTTTCTTT
clone_size: NA; j_call: TRBJ2-5; d_call: NA; v_call: TRBV10-3; cdr3_aa: CAIRKGRAETQYF; cdr3_nt: TGTGCCATCAGGAAAGGGCGTGCGGAGACCCAGTACTTC
clone_size: many; j_call: TRBJ1-5; d_call: NA; v_call: TRBV27; cdr3_aa: CASNPSFQGNQPQHF; cdr3_nt: TGTGCCAGCAACCCCTCGTTCCAGGGGAATCAGCCCCAGCATTTT
clone_size: NA; j_call: TRBJ2-7; d_call: TRBD1; v_call: TRBV10-3; cdr3_aa: CAINTVQGAEQYF; cdr3_nt: TGTGCCATCAACACAGTACAGGGGGCAGAGCAGTACTTC
clone_size: NA; j_call: TRBJ1-2; d_call: TRBD1; v_call: TRBV28; cdr3_aa: CASSLLGQLYGYTF; cdr3_nt: TGTGCCAGCAGTCTATTGGGACAGCTCTATGGCTACACCTTC
clone_size: NA; j_call: TRBJ2-4; d_call: TRBD2; v_call: TRBV4-1; cdr3_aa: CASSQESAGGHPAKNIQYF; cdr3_nt: TGCGCCAGCAGCCAAGAATCGGCGGGGGGGCATCCTGCCAAAAACATTCAGTACTTC
clone_size: NA; j_call: TRBJ2-1; d_call: NA; v_call: TRBV11-2; cdr3_aa: CASSLPPTGLYNEQFF; cdr3_nt: TGTGCCAGCAGCTTACCCCCGACGGGCCTCTACAATGAGCAGTTCTTC
clone_size: once; j_call: TRBJ1-5; d_call: NA; v_call: TRBV28; cdr3_aa: CASSLTHGAIQPQHF; cdr3_nt: TGTGCCAGCAGTTTAACCCACGGGGCTATCCAGCCCCAGCATTTT
clone_size: NA; j_call: TRBJ1-5; d_call: TRBD1; v_call: TRBV30; cdr3_aa: CAWSRDRGAGQPQHF; cdr3_nt: TGTGCCTGGAGCCGGGACAGGGGGGCTGGTCAGCCCCAGCATTTT
clone_size: NA; j_call: TRBJ2-3; d_call: TRBD2; v_call: TRBV2; cdr3_aa: CASGRGTDTQYF; cdr3_nt: TGTGCCAGCGGGAGGGGCACAGATACGCAGTATTTT
clone_size: NA; j_call: TRBJ1-1; d_call: TRBD1; v_call: TRBV29-1; cdr3_aa: CSGTGGWGMNTEAFF; cdr3_nt: TGCAGCGGCACAGGGGGCTGGGGGATGAACACTGAAGCTTTCTTT
clone_size: NA; j_call: TRBJ2-3; d_call: NA; v_call: TRBV7-6; cdr3_aa: CASGGLSTDTQYF; cdr3_nt: TGTGCCAGTGGAGGGCTTAGCACAGATACGCAGTATTTT